This passage covers 12 T cell receptor beta chains from one sample sequenced in a study of T cell repertoires in cytomegalovirus infection. These TCRs' antigens remain unknown. MiXCR, run by TCRdb on the reads, gives a single entry per CDR3 protein. The table lists roughly 700,000 distinct CDR3 sequences, 30% to 40% of them singletons, with roughly 20% in the top ten. The specimen was cultured PBMCs, collected from culture after CMV antigen stimulation. The receptors here all came from a human donor in good health (CMV status not recorded). Some clones in this sample may be carry-over from other donors' samples.

The chain couples TRBV6-2 or TRBV6-3 to TRBJ1-1; D gene unclear. Trimming pared 5 bases from V and 6 bases from J, leaving 16 bases between. CDR1 is MNHEY and CDR2 is SVGEGT in the germline V gene. The CDR3 totals 14 residues. CDR3 residues: CASSGDWAEPEAFF. The CDR3 DNA follows: TGTGCCAGCAGTGGGGATTGGGCGGAGCCTGAAGCTTTCTTT.

The table lists this clonotype with a count of one. This rearrangement joins TRBV5-1 to TRBJ2-5, with D tentatively TRBD1 or TRBD2 (6 bases each). The V gene lost 0 bases and the J gene lost 2 bases, with 11 bases spanning the gap. This CDR3 spans 15 amino acids. Germline V CDR1 and CDR2: SGHRS, YFSETQ. CDR3 sequence (DNA): TGCGCCAGCAGCTTGGATACAGGGAGGCAAGAGACCCAGTACTTC. It yields the protein CASSLDTGRQETQYF.

This clonotype was detected a few times. The V and J genes are TRBV4-1 and TRBJ1-1; D is undetermined. The CDR3 is made up of 13 amino acids. Between the trimmed V and J ends, which lost 4 bases and 7 bases, there was a span of 13 bases. The germline gives CDR1 MGHRA, CDR2 YSYEKL. The CDR3 spells CASSLVPRSEAFF. CDR3 nucleotide sequence: TGCGCCAGCAGCCTAGTCCCCCGGAGTGAAGCTTTCTTT.

This clonotype appeared a few times. The gene calls are TRBV20-1 and TRBJ1-4; D unclear. Germline V gives CDR1 DFQATT, CDR2 SNEGSKA (reference sequence). The CDR3 length is 14 residues. The V and J ends lost 5 bases and 0 bases respectively, with 10 bases between them. DNA of the CDR3: TGCAGTGCTCAACCACCCGCAACTAATGAAAAACTGTTTTTT. Its translation: CSAQPPATNEKLFF.

V and J are TRBV20-1 and TRBJ2-7, with 8 bases matching TRBD2. The V gene end was trimmed by 0 bases and the J gene end by 3 bases; junction bases not matched to a gene: 7. This CDR3 is 15 amino acids long. Germline CDR1 reads DFQATT; CDR2 reads SNEGSKA (reference sequence). The CDR3 DNA follows: TGCAGTGCTAGAGATCAGACTAGCGACCACTACGAGCAGTACTTC. Amino acid sequence: CSARDQTSDHYEQYF.

This clonotype was detected a few times. This chain joins TRBV7-2 and TRBJ2-1; no clear D. Germline V lookup: CDR1 SGHTA, CDR2 FQGNSA. CDR3 length: 16 residues. V lost 5 bases and J 0 bases, leaving 14 bases between the germline ends. The CDR3 DNA reads as TGTGCCAGCAGCGCTCCGGGTTTGAGCTCCTACAATGAGCAGTTCTTC. Translating gives CASSAPGLSSYNEQFF.

The V and J genes are TRBV4-3 and TRBJ2-3, with D possibly TRBD2 on 5 matching bases. The CDR3 has 17 amino acids. The germline CDR1 and CDR2 sequences are LGHNA and YSLEER. The V end lost 2 bases, the J end lost 0 bases, and 15 bases lay between the germline ends. The CDR3 spells CASSQYRGAGSTDTQYF. The CDR3 coding sequence is TGCGCCAGCAGCCAATATCGGGGAGCCGGTAGCACAGATACGCAGTATTTT.

This clonotype occurred a few times. The chain links TRBV2 to TRBJ2-7, with D uncertain. Germline V lookup: CDR1 SNHLY, CDR2 FYNNEI. CDR3 length equals 13 residues. V dropped 6 bases and J dropped 4 bases, with 13 bases sitting between them. For the CDR3, the DNA is TGTGCCAGCAGGACACCAAATTTATACGAGCAGTACTTC. Its protein is CASRTPNLYEQYF.

The chain links TRBV29-1 to TRBJ2-7, with D possibly matching TRBD1 (5 bases). V shed 6 bases and J shed 2 bases, with 11 bases lying between them. The CDR3 is made up of 12 amino acids. Germline V CDR1 and CDR2: SQVTM, ANQGSEA. The CDR3 bases are TGCAGCGTACGCGACAGCCCCTACGAGCAGTACTTC. Translated: CSVRDSPYEQYF.

This clonotype was seen just once. A read error is possible here, since a much larger clone lies one base away. The chain recombines TRBV28 with TRBJ1-2, with D unresolved. Trimming removed 6 bases from V and 0 bases from J, with 2 bases in between. Germline CDR1 is MDHEN and CDR2 is SYDVKM. This CDR3 is built from 11 residues. The CDR3 coding sequence is TGTGCCAGCAGGTCTAACTATGGCTACACCTTC. Translated, it gives CASRSNYGYTF.

This clonotype showed up many times. The J gene is TRBJ2-1, the V gene TRBV20-1; 11 nucleotides match TRBD2. From germline, CDR1 is DFQATT and CDR2 SNEGSKA (reference sequence). This CDR3 has 18 amino acids. V shed 6 bases and J 0 bases; nucleotides not matched to a gene: 13. The chain's CDR3 is CSAEGRLAGGSSYNEQFF. CDR3 sequence (DNA): TGCAGTGCAGAGGGGAGGCTAGCGGGGGGTAGCTCCTACAATGAGCAGTTCTTC.

This chain connects TRBV12-3 or TRBV12-4 to TRBJ1-4; D perhaps matches TRBD1 (5 bases). The V gene lost 4 bases and the J gene lost 8 bases, with 14 bases spanning the gap. This CDR3 is 14 amino acids long. CDR3 sequence reads: CASSYSGEGEKLFF. The CDR3 DNA is TGTGCCAGCAGTTATTCGGGGGAGGGGGAAAAACTGTTTTTT.